The 22 T cell receptor beta chains in this list originate from one sample, sequenced in a study of blood T cell repertoires in COVID-19. Clones were sequenced by immunoSEQ multiplex PCR, and TCRdb holds only the in-frame ones, with some missing. The sample yields under 250,000 clones, about 87% seen once. What was sequenced was peripheral blood. The receptors shown here come from a man in his thirties or forties with COVID-19, enrolled during active disease.

The rearrangement links TRBV2 to TRBJ1-1; tentative D call: TRBD1 (5 bases). The CDR3 sequence is 15 residues long. Deletions cut 0 bases from V and 6 bases from J, with 14 bases between. Germline CDR1 is SNHLY and CDR2 is FYNNEI. CDR3 in amino acids: CASSEAWQGVAEAFF. In nucleotides, the CDR3 is TGTGCCAGCAGTGAAGCATGGCAGGGCGTCGCTGAAGCTTTCTTT.

The rearrangement uses TRBV5-4 and TRBJ2-1; 8 bases map to TRBD2. V lost 0 bases, J lost 4 bases, and 3 bases stayed unmatched. Looked up from germline, CDR1 is SGHNT and CDR2 is YYREEE (reference sequence). The CDR3 loop spans 15 amino acids. Here the CDR3 reads CASSLGRGGYNEQFF. The CDR3 nucleotides read TGTGCCAGCAGCTTGGGTCGGGGGGGTTACAATGAGCAGTTCTTC. Filled out from reference TRBV5-4 and TRBJ2-1, the complete variable domain reads ETGVTQSPTHLIKTRGQQVTLRCSSQSGHNTVSWYQQALGQGPQFIFQYYREEENGRGNFPPRFSGLQFPNYSSELNVNALELDDSALYLCASSLGRGGYNEQFFGPGTRLTVL.

The CDR3 DNA is TGCGCCAGCAGCCAAGATTATTACCTTGGGACTAGCGGGCGGAATGAGCAGTTCTTC. The encoded protein is CASSQDYYLGTSGRNEQFF. This chain connects TRBV4-3 to TRBJ2-1, with 12 bases fitting TRBD2. This CDR3 region has 19 residues. CDR1 is LGHNA, CDR2 YSLEER, per germline. V trimming: 0 bases; J trimming: 7 bases; junction bases outside the gene matches: 13.

This sequence joins TRBV7-9 and TRBJ2-5; TRBD2 matches at 11 bases. CDR1 is SEHNR and CDR2 is FQNEAQ in the germline V gene (reference sequence). V trimming: 5 bases; J trimming: 5 bases; junction bases outside the gene matches: 16. The CDR3 has 18 residues. CDR3 protein: CASSLLAGGPVRGETQYF. CDR3 sequence (DNA): TGTGCCAGCAGCCTCCTAGCGGGAGGTCCCGTTCGGGGGGAGACCCAGTACTTC. The full variable domain, in which reference TRBV7-9 and TRBJ2-5 provide the parts outside the CDR3, is DTGVSQNPRHKITKRGQNVTFRCDPISEHNRLYWYRQTLGQGPEFLTYFQNEAQLEKSRLLSDRFSAERPKGSFSTLEIQRTEQGDSAMYLCASSLLAGGPVRGETQYFGPGTRLLVL.

CDR3 residues: CASSQGGQRYSPLHF. The DNA of the CDR3 is TGTGCCAGCAGCCAGGGGGGACAGCGATATTCACCCCTCCACTTT. This chain uses TRBV3-1 (or the pseudogene TRBV3-2) with TRBJ1-6, with 7 positions matching TRBD1. CDR3 size: 15 residues. V was pared by 3 bases and J by 8 bases, with 7 bases of the junction left unmatched. The germline V gene encodes CDR1 LGHDT and CDR2 YNNKEL (reference sequence).

V gene TRBV30 combines with J gene TRBJ1-1; D unclear. Per germline, CDR1 GTSNPN and CDR2 SVGIG (reference sequence). The CDR3 runs 13 residues. The V end was cut by 2 bases, the J end by 3 bases, with 10 bases between. This CDR3 is CAWSSGRYTEAFF. The CDR3 DNA is TGTGCCTGGAGTTCGGGGAGGTACACTGAAGCTTTCTTT.

V is TRBV19 and J is TRBJ1-1, with D unclear. V was pared by 6 bases and J by 0 bases, with 5 bases between. CDR1 is LNHDA and CDR2 is SQIVND in the germline V gene (reference sequence). CDR3 size: 12 residues. CDR3: CASSNLNTEAFF. The DNA for the CDR3 is TGTGCCAGTAGCAATCTGAACACTGAAGCTTTCTTT.

This rearrangement joins TRBV2 to TRBJ2-1, with TRBD1 matching over 8 bases. Germline values: CDR1 SNHLY, CDR2 FYNNEI. This CDR3 is 15 amino acids long. The junction had 12 bases not matched to a gene; V was cut back by 1 base and J by 13 bases. CDR3 DNA sequence: TGTGCCAGCAGTGAAGGACGGACAGGGCGGAATACTCAGTTCTTC. Translating gives CASSEGRTGRNTQFF.

This clone turned up a few times. The chain carries TRBV7-9 and TRBJ2-7; 7 bases match TRBD2. CDR3 length: 15 amino acids. V shed 3 bases and J 6 bases; nucleotides not matched to a gene: 11. CDR1 and CDR2 (germline): SEHNR, FQNEAQ (reference sequence). CDR3 sequence reads: CASSFSSGRGSEQYF. DNA of the CDR3: TGTGCCAGCAGCTTCAGTTCAGGGAGGGGCAGCGAGCAGTACTTC.

The rearrangement joins TRBV24-1 to TRBJ2-4, with a tentative D call TRBD1 (6 bases). Deletions cut 4 bases from V and 1 base from J, with 13 bases between. The CDR3 runs to 16 residues. Germline V gene lookup returns CDR1 KGHDR and CDR2 SFDVKD. The CDR3 region is CATSDPRDTAKNIQYF. The CDR3 DNA follows: TGTGCCACCAGTGACCCTCGGGACACGGCCAAAAACATTCAGTACTTC.

The chain employs TRBV6-4 and TRBJ1-1; 7 bases match TRBD1. The V and J ends lost 6 bases and 5 bases, in that order; junction bases with no gene match: 6. The length of the CDR3 is 13 residues. Germline CDR1 reads MRHNA; CDR2 reads SNTAGT. The CDR3 here is CASRITGATEAFF. For the CDR3, the DNA is TGTGCCAGCAGAATAACAGGGGCAACTGAAGCTTTCTTT.

V and J are TRBV27 and TRBJ1-2, with a tentative D call TRBD1 (6 bases). The V gene lost 4 bases and the J gene lost 1 base, with 16 bases spanning the gap. The length of the CDR3 is 16 residues. The germline gives CDR1 MNHEY, CDR2 SMNVEV (reference sequence). The DNA of the CDR3 is TGTGCCAGCAGTTGGGGCAGGGGTGAAATTAACTATGGCTACACCTTC. Translating gives CASSWGRGEINYGYTF.

This clone is a singleton in its sample. The same CDR3 also results from other DNA sequences found in this sample. The chain employs TRBV7-2 and TRBJ2-2, with 7 positions matching TRBD2. The CDR3 has 16 residues. Losses at the gene ends were 2 bases for V and 1 base for J; bases not matched to a gene: 4. The V gene's germline CDR1 is SGHTA and CDR2 FQGNSA. CDR3 nucleotides: TGTGCCAGCAGCTTATTTGGCGGGAGGAACACCGGGGAGCTGTTTTTT. It encodes CASSLFGGRNTGELFF.

V is TRBV18 and J is TRBJ1-2; D uncertain. There are 16 residues in the CDR3. V lost 0 bases and J 2 bases, leaving 13 bases between the germline ends. CDR1 is KGHSH and CDR2 is LQKENI in the germline V gene. The chain's CDR3 is CASSPPEAGRNYGYTF. The DNA of the CDR3 is TGTGCCAGCTCACCACCGGAGGCGGGGAGAAACTATGGCTACACCTTC.

V and J are TRBV5-8 and TRBJ2-7, with 9 bases that match TRBD1. CDR3 length: 13 amino acids. Germline V CDR1 and CDR2: SGHTS, YDEGEE. V shed 2 bases, J shed 5 bases, and the junction held 2 bases outside the gene matches. The CDR3, as DNA: TGTGCCAGCAGCTTTCGGGACAGGGACGAGCAGTACTTC. Translated: CASSFRDRDEQYF.

This clone was detected once. The chain couples TRBV10-1 to TRBJ1-2; TRBD1 aligns across 12 bases. Germline-derived CDR1 and CDR2 are WNHNN and SYGVQD (reference sequence). The CDR3 is made up of 19 amino acids. Trimming at V came to 8 bases and at J to 5 bases, leaving 21 bases not matched to a gene. The CDR3 is CASPYSSDRGTGGRYGYTF. The CDR3 DNA follows: TGCGCCAGCCCGTACTCCTCGGATCGAGGGACAGGGGGCCGGTATGGCTACACCTTC.

This chain uses TRBV29-1 with TRBJ2-1; 9 bases fit TRBD1. CDR1 is SQVTM, CDR2 ANQGSEA, per germline. The J segment lost 2 bases and the V segment lost 5 bases, leaving 4 bases of the junction unmatched. This CDR3 contains 14 residues. Written as DNA, the CDR3 is TGCAGCGTTAAAGGGACAGGGACCTACAATGAGCAGTTCTTC. Translation gives CSVKGTGTYNEQFF.

The chain carries TRBV28 and TRBJ2-7; 11 nucleotides match TRBD1. With 5 bases clipped from V and 7 bases from J, the junction kept 7 bases outside the gene matches. CDR3 length: 14 residues. Germline assignment: CDR1 MDHEN and CDR2 SYDVKM. CDR3 nucleotides: TGTGCCAGCAGTATCGGACAGGGGGCTTATGAGCAGTACTTC. As protein: CASSIGQGAYEQYF.

V gene TRBV6-5 combines with J gene TRBJ1-4, with D tentatively TRBD1 (5 bases). This CDR3 contains 15 residues. Trimming removed 0 bases at V and 8 bases at J, with 13 bases between. CDR1 and CDR2 from the germline V gene are MNHEY and SVGAGI. In DNA, the CDR3 is TGTGCCAGCAGTTACTCTACAGGCCCATGGGAAAAACTGTTTTTT. Translated, it gives CASSYSTGPWEKLFF.

The rearrangement uses TRBV10-3 and TRBJ2-1; D possibly corresponds to TRBD1 (5 bases). The CDR3 runs to 18 residues. Germline lookup yields CDR1 ENHRY and CDR2 SYGVKD. Trimming removed 2 bases at V and 1 base at J, with 18 bases between. The CDR3 is CAISEGGAQGRSYNEQFF. DNA of the CDR3: TGTGCCATCAGTGAGGGTGGGGCCCAGGGTCGGTCCTACAATGAGCAGTTCTTC.

This chain uses TRBV6-5 with TRBJ1-4; 7 nucleotides align to TRBD1. This CDR3 has 15 amino acids. CDR1 is MNHEY, CDR2 SVGAGI, per germline. V dropped 0 bases and J dropped 6; count of bases not matched to a gene: 4. The CDR3 region has the DNA TGTGCCAGCAGTTACTCGAAACAGGGGTATGAAAAACTGTTTTTT. Translated, it gives CASSYSKQGYEKLFF.

The chain carries TRBV6-2 or TRBV6-3 and TRBJ2-7, with D tentatively TRBD1 (6 bases). CDR3 length: 13 residues. In germline, CDR1 is MNHEY, CDR2 SVGEGT. Trimming left V 2 bases short and J 7 bases short, with 12 bases between. The chain's CDR3 is CASSYPGTREQYF. The CDR3 DNA is TGTGCCAGCAGTTACCCCGGGACACGGGAGCAGTACTTC.